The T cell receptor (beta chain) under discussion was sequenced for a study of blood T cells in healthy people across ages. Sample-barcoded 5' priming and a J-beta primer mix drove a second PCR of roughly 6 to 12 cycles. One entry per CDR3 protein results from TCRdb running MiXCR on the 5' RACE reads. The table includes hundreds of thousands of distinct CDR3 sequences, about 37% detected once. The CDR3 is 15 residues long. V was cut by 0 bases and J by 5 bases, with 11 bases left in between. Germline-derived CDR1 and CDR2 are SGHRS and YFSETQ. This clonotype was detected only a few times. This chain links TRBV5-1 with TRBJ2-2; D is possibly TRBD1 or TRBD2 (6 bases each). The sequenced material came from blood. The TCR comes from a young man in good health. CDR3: CASSLVEGGTGELFF. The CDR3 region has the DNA TGCGCCAGCAGCTTGGTCGAGGGGGGAACCGGGGAGCTGTTTTTT.